Presented here are 29 T cell receptor beta chains from one specimen sequenced in a study of prognosis after radiotherapy for stage I lung cancer. Researchers used two-round multiplex PCR to amplify TCR beta CDR3 starting from genomic DNA. Amplification in first-round PCR relied on primers specific to each TRBV and TRBJ gene. Each CDR3 protein is one row after TCRdb ran MiXCR on the multiplex PCR reads. The sample includes 25,000 to 35,000 distinct CDR3 sequences, about 43% seen only once; the top ten take about 17%. The source was PBMCs, collected before or after stereotactic body radiation therapy (not recorded which). These receptors originate from a donor of 50 years or more with non-small cell lung cancer.

The chain links TRBV7-3 to TRBJ2-3; D unresolved. This CDR3 region has 13 residues. CDR1 is SGHTA and CDR2 is FQGTGA in the germline V gene. Trimming removed 6 bases from V and 8 bases from J, with 15 bases in between. CDR3 sequence reads: CASSDSLFGTQYF. CDR3 DNA: TGTGCCAGCAGTGACTCTCTCTTTGGTACGCAGTATTTT.

J is TRBJ2-7 and V is TRBV6-5; D remains ambiguous. The CDR3 spans 14 residues. Per germline, CDR1 MNHEY and CDR2 SVGAGI. V was cut by 2 bases and J by 3 bases, with 11 bases left in between. CDR3 protein: CASSYRIGIYEQYF. The CDR3 DNA sequence: TGTGCCAGCAGTTACAGGATTGGCATCTACGAGCAGTACTTC.

This chain uses TRBV7-2 with TRBJ2-5; 9 positions agree with TRBD2. V was clipped by 5 bases and J by 14 bases; unmatched bases: 18. This CDR3 contains 15 residues. Germline-derived CDR1 and CDR2 are SGHTA and FQGNSA. In nucleotides, the CDR3 is TGTGCCAGCAGCCTCCAGGCGGGAGGGCCAGAGACCTATTACTTC. It translates to CASSLQAGGPETYYF.

This clonotype occurred a few times. This sequence may be a read error, since a much larger clone differs from it by one base. The J gene is TRBJ2-3, the V gene TRBV25-1; D unresolved. The V gene lost 2 bases and the J gene lost 2 bases, with 8 bases spanning the gap. Germline assignment: CDR1 MGHDK and CDR2 SYGVNS. CDR3 length: 14 residues. The CDR3 is CASSERINTDTQYF. As DNA, the CDR3 is TGTGCCAGCAGTGAAAGGATAAACACAGATACGCAGTATTTT.

The CDR3 loop is CASSLSAINNEQFF. CDR3 nucleotide sequence: TGTGCCAGCAGCTTATCGGCTATCAACAATGAGCAGTTCTTC. The chain uses TRBV11-2 and TRBJ2-1; no clear D. The CDR3 is 14 residues long. The germline CDR1 and CDR2 sequences are SGHAT and FQNNGV. Trimming stripped 2 bases from V and 5 bases from J, with 10 bases between. Full variable domain (remainder filled in from reference TRBV11-2 and TRBJ2-1): EAGVAQSPRYKIIEKRQSVAFWCNPISGHATLYWYQQILGQGPKLLIQFQNNGVVDDSQLPKDRFSAERLKGVDSTLKIQPAKLEDSAVYLCASSLSAINNEQFFGPGTRLTVL.

On this clonotype itself: The junction shows a germline mismatch at one end, possibly a read error. The rearrangement uses TRBV11-2 and TRBJ1-2; D ambiguous. The CDR3 length is 13 residues. The germline gives CDR1 SGHAT, CDR2 FQNNGV. CDR3 region: CASRPLSRYGYNF. Written as DNA, the CDR3 is TGTGCCAGCAGACCCCTGTCTCGCTATGGCTACAACTTC.

A remark on this clonotype: A read error may explain this, as a much larger clone is one base away. The chain employs TRBV5-4 and TRBJ2-2; D remains ambiguous. V shed 0 bases and J shed 9 bases, with 18 bases lying between them. Germline V CDR1 and CDR2: SGHNT, YYREEE (reference sequence). The CDR3 sequence is 16 residues long. CDR3 coding DNA: TGTGCCAGCAGCTTGGCCCAACTGGGAAGGGCCTGGGAGCTGTTTTTT. Amino acids: CASSLAQLGRAWELFF.

Note on this clonotype: An end of the junction differs from the germline gene, which may be a read error. The chain carries TRBV7-2 and TRBJ2-7; perhaps TRBD1 as D (6 bases). The V gene's germline CDR1 is SGHTA and CDR2 FQGNSA. This CDR3 comprises 15 residues. For the CDR3, the DNA is TGTGCCAACAGCACCCAGACAGGTGCGACCTACGAGCAGTACTTC. Translation: CANSTQTGATYEQYF. The full variable domain, in which reference TRBV7-2 and TRBJ2-7 provide the parts outside the CDR3, is GAGVSQSPSNKVTEKGKDVELRCDPISGHTALYWYRQSLGQGLEFLIYFQGNSAPDKSGLPSDRFSAERTGGSVSTLTIQRTQQEDSAVYLCANSTQTGATYEQYFGPGTRLTVT.

V is TRBV20-1 and J is TRBJ1-5; the D gene is possibly TRBD1 (6 bases). CDR3 length: 13 amino acids. Looked up from germline, CDR1 is DFQATT and CDR2 is SNEGSKA (reference sequence). V lost 6 bases to trimming and J lost 7 bases, with 16 bases between them. In DNA form, the CDR3 reads TGCAGTGCGGGGAGGGGGATGGGACAGCCCCAGCATTTT. Its protein product is CSAGRGMGQPQHF.

In its sample, this clonotype was seen many times. The rearrangement uses TRBV12-3 or TRBV12-4 and TRBJ2-2; 7 bases match TRBD1. Trimming at V came to 6 bases and at J to 6 bases, leaving 4 bases not matched to a gene. The CDR3 runs to 13 residues. For the CDR3, the DNA is TGTGCCAGCAGAAACAGGGGTTCCGGGGAGCTGTTTTTT. It specifies CASRNRGSGELFF.

The J gene is TRBJ2-1, the V gene TRBV20-1; 11 positions match TRBD2. The germline V gene encodes CDR1 DFQATT and CDR2 SNEGSKA (reference sequence). The CDR3 spans 15 residues. The junction had 13 bases not matched to a gene; V was cut back by 8 bases and J by 7 bases. The CDR3 here is CSSQDSGRAMNEQFF. The CDR3 coding sequence is TGCAGTTCTCAGGATAGCGGGAGGGCCATGAATGAGCAGTTCTTC.

This chain uses TRBV12-3 or TRBV12-4 with TRBJ2-1, with 7 bases that match TRBD2. CDR3 length: 17 amino acids. The V gene end was trimmed by 10 bases and the J gene end by 4 bases; junction bases not matched to a gene: 19. The CDR3 DNA reads TGTGCCATCAGCCTCCGGGTGGGCGGGAGAAGATACAATGAGCAGTTCTTC. Its protein is CAISLRVGGRRYNEQFF.

Details on this clonotype: A much larger clone is a single base away; this may be a read error. The chain couples TRBV27 to TRBJ1-1; D not certain. Germline-derived CDR1 and CDR2 are MNHEY and SMNVEV (reference sequence). V shed 7 bases and J shed 1 base, with 13 bases lying between them. CDR3 size: 14 residues. The CDR3 loop reads CASIPGRQNTEAFF. CDR3 DNA: TGTGCCAGCATTCCCGGTCGACAGAACACTGAAGCTTTCTTT.

This clonotype was observed a few times. The CDR3 reads CAWSLGQTFSTDTQYF. CDR3 nucleotide sequence: TGTGCCTGGAGTCTGGGACAGACCTTTAGCACAGATACGCAGTATTTT. The rearrangement uses TRBV30 and TRBJ2-3; the match to TRBD1 covers 7 bases. Germline lookup yields CDR1 GTSNPN and CDR2 SVGIG (reference sequence). There are 16 residues in the CDR3. V was pared by 2 bases and J by 0 bases, with 8 bases of the junction left unmatched.

The genes are TRBV19 and TRBJ1-2; 11 bases agree with TRBD1. Germline V gene sequence: CDR1 LNHDA, CDR2 SQIVND (reference sequence). CDR3 length: 15 amino acids. J lost 8 bases, V lost 3 bases, and 8 bases had no gene match. The CDR3 loop is CASSISDRGRGGYTF. CDR3 DNA sequence: TGTGCCAGTAGTATCTCGGACAGGGGGCGAGGGGGCTACACCTTC.

Ten or more counts support this clonotype. The chain couples TRBV5-4 to TRBJ1-4; 8 nucleotides agree with TRBD1. Losses at the gene ends were 4 bases for V and 7 bases for J; bases not matched to a gene: 6. The V gene's germline CDR1 is SGHNT and CDR2 YYREEE (reference sequence). The CDR3 contains 14 residues. The CDR3 is CASSRDRGSEKLFF. The CDR3 region has the DNA TGTGCCAGCAGCCGTGACAGGGGTAGTGAAAAACTGTTTTTT.

The J gene is TRBJ2-2, the V gene TRBV3-2; TRBD1, the table's D call, lacks a check against the DNA. TRBV3-2 is a pseudogene. This CDR3 is built from 19 residues. The DNA for the CDR3 is TGTGCCAGCAGCCAATATGGATGGGGCATGACGGACTACACCGGGGAGCTGTTTTTT. Its protein product is CASSQYGWGMTDYTGELFF.

V usage is TRBV6-1 and J usage is TRBJ1-2; 10 bases line up with TRBD1. V trimming: 1 base; J trimming: 4 bases; junction bases outside the gene matches: 0. This CDR3 has 14 residues. CDR1 is MNHNS and CDR2 is SASEGT in the germline V gene. The CDR3 here is CASSEGTGGYGYTF. CDR3 in DNA: TGTGCCAGCAGTGAAGGGACAGGGGGCTATGGCTACACCTTC.

To note about this clonotype: A read error is likely here: a far larger clone is one base away. V usage is TRBV6-2 or TRBV6-3 and J usage is TRBJ2-1; D ambiguous. V lost 5 bases and J 3 bases, leaving 14 bases between the germline ends. Germline lookup yields CDR1 MNHEY and CDR2 SVGEGT. This CDR3 region has 15 residues. The CDR3 sequence: CASSAVRRGYNEQFF. The CDR3 nucleotides read TGTGCCAGCAGTGCGGTGCGCCGAGGCTACAATGAGCAGTTCTTC.

The chain employs TRBV5-1 and TRBJ2-3; 7 nucleotides match TRBD1. J lost 7 bases, V lost 6 bases, and 11 bases had no gene match. Germline V gives CDR1 SGHRS, CDR2 YFSETQ. The CDR3 is 14 amino acids. CDR3 in amino acids: CASNFGQAENTQYF. CDR3 DNA sequence: TGCGCCAGCAACTTCGGACAGGCTGAAAATACGCAGTATTTT. Drawing the rest from reference TRBV5-1 and TRBJ2-3, the complete variable domain is KAGVTQTPRYLIKTRGQQVTLSCSPISGHRSVSWYQQTPGQGLQFLFEYFSETQRNKGNFPGRFSGRQFSNSRSEMNVSTLELGDSALYLCASNFGQAENTQYFGPGTRLTVL.

The rearrangement uses TRBV7-2 and TRBJ2-1; 8 bases match TRBD1. Germline CDR1 SGHTA, CDR2 FQGNSA. The CDR3 consists of 14 residues. V trimming: 5 bases; J trimming: 9 bases; junction bases outside the gene matches: 9. The CDR3, as DNA: TGTGCCAGCAGCCTCAGGGGGCTTACCACTGAGCAGTTCTTC. This translates into CASSLRGLTTEQFF.

In its sample, this clonotype ranks as medium-sized. The chain has TRBV6-1 and TRBJ2-7; 7 nucleotides line up with TRBD1. The CDR3 is 16 residues long. V lost 2 bases to trimming and J lost 2 bases; unmatched junction nucleotides: 9. The germline gives CDR1 MNHNS, CDR2 SASEGT. Here the CDR3 DNA reads TGTGCCAGCAGTGAACGGACAGGAGGTAGGGCCTACGAGCAGTACTTC. Encoded protein: CASSERTGGRAYEQYF.

V is TRBV9 and J is TRBJ2-2, with 7 nucleotides matching TRBD2. CDR3 size: 18 residues. Germline CDR1 reads SGDLS; CDR2 reads YYNGEE. J gave up 8 bases and V 6 bases, and 22 bases lay outside the gene matches. The CDR3 is CASTGGTGGIHSTGELFF. For the CDR3, the DNA is TGTGCCAGCACCGGAGGGACGGGAGGAATCCATTCTACAGGGGAGCTGTTTTTT.

The chain has TRBV7-3 and TRBJ1-2; D unresolved. The germline V gene encodes CDR1 SGHTA and CDR2 FQGTGA. CDR3 length: 13 residues. The V and J ends lost 2 bases and 2 bases respectively, with 6 bases between them. Here the CDR3 reads CASSLSPNYGYTF. The CDR3 DNA reads TGTGCCAGCAGCTTATCCCCGAACTATGGCTACACCTTC.

V and J are TRBV20-1 and TRBJ2-1; 9 bases are a match to TRBD2. After removal of 5 bases from V and 4 bases from J, the junction contained 12 bases not matched to a gene. Per germline, CDR1 DFQATT and CDR2 SNEGSKA (reference sequence). There are 16 residues in the CDR3. The CDR3 protein is CSADGEREVRYNEQFF. As DNA, the CDR3 is TGCAGTGCTGACGGGGAGCGGGAGGTAAGGTACAATGAGCAGTTCTTC.

As to this clonotype: One end of the junction varies from germline; a read error may be responsible. The chain carries TRBV6-1 and TRBJ2-3; unclear D gene. The CDR3 runs to 12 residues. The germline CDR1 and CDR2 sequences are MNHNS and SASEGT. CDR3 protein: CASSPGEDKQYF. The CDR3 DNA sequence: TGTGCCAGTTCTCCTGGGGAAGATAAGCAGTATTTT.

This clonotype appeared many times. This chain uses TRBV7-2 with TRBJ2-7; D gene unclear. V was clipped by 5 bases and J by 6 bases, with 8 bases between them. In germline, CDR1 is SGHTA, CDR2 FQGNSA. The CDR3 totals 11 residues. CDR3: CASSPYLEQYF. Here the CDR3 DNA reads TGTGCCAGCAGCCCCTATCTCGAGCAGTACTTC.

The chain carries TRBV12-3 or TRBV12-4 and TRBJ2-2, with D maybe TRBD1 (5 bases). CDR3 length: 17 amino acids. Between the trimmed V and J ends, which lost 3 bases and 0 bases, there was a span of 14 bases. The CDR3 reads CASSFDVGRPNTGELFF. The CDR3 nucleotides are TGTGCCAGCAGTTTTGACGTGGGGCGGCCGAACACCGGGGAGCTGTTTTTT.

The V and J genes are TRBV4-1 and TRBJ2-1; D unresolved. V lost 0 bases to trimming and J lost 4 bases, with 10 bases between them. Germline CDR1 and CDR2: MGHRA and YSYEKL. The CDR3 is 15 amino acids. CDR3 in DNA: TGCGCCAGCAGCCAAGATGCCGCCAGGTACAATGAGCAGTTCTTC. Translating it yields CASSQDAARYNEQFF.